The 4 T cell receptor beta chains reported below all come from one sample, sequenced in a study of T cells expressing NK-cell markers. TCRdb re-called the 5' RACE reads and catalogs CDR3 proteins one per entry, DNA excluded. The table lists a few hundred thousand distinct CDR3 sequences, with roughly 1.4% in the top ten. The sequencing input was blood T cells: a sorted CD56 or NKG2C T cell subset, CD4+ or CD8+ T cells, or bulk PBMC T cells (not recorded which). These receptors were obtained from a woman between 45 and 60 years old in good health.

The V gene is TRBV28, the J gene TRBJ1-1; lacking DNA, the TRBD1 call made by TCRdb goes unchecked. Germline CDR1 MDHEN, CDR2 SYDVKM. This CDR3 region has 13 residues. This CDR3 reads CASSPLYVTEAFF. Full variable domain (missing parts from reference TRBV28 and TRBJ1-1): DVKVTQSSRYLVKRTGEKVFLECVQDMDHENMFWYRQDPGLGLRLIYFSYDVKMKEKGDIPEGYSVSREKKERFSLILESASTNQTSMYLCASSPLYVTEAFFGQGTRLTVV.

J is TRBJ2-7 and V is TRBV12-5; TCRdb indicates TRBD2, and absent DNA this call remains unverified. The CDR3 sequence is 18 residues long. Germline CDR1 LGHNT, CDR2 FRNRAP. CDR3 amino acids: CASGPPGLAGKSSYEQYF.

The chain uses TRBV4-1 and TRBJ2-1. CDR1 is MGHRA and CDR2 is YSYEKL in the germline V gene. There are 17 residues in the CDR3. The CDR3 here is CASSQGMVGLTYNEQFF.

The chain links TRBV5-1 to TRBJ1-6; the TCRdb D gene call, TRBD1, has no DNA to confirm it. This CDR3 is 16 amino acids long. The germline CDR1 and CDR2 sequences are SGHRS and YFSETQ. CDR3 protein: CASSLLQGRGSSPLHF.